This T cell receptor beta chain originates from a study of blood T cell repertoires in COVID-19. Looked up from germline, CDR1 is KGHSH and CDR2 is LQKENI. CDR3 length: 14 residues. The V end was cut by 0 bases, the J end by 1 base, with 6 bases between. This study enrolled people aged about 18 to 90 from around 25 US geographic areas. Some clones are missing from TCRdb's copy, which holds only in-frame ones; the method was immunoSEQ multiplex PCR. The table shows around 160,000 clones, with 88% occurring only once. The chain couples TRBV18 to TRBJ1-2; no reliable D call. Sequences were obtained from PBMCs or T cells enriched from blood (not recorded which). The clonotype comes from a woman aged 25 to 39 with acute COVID-19. CDR3 nucleotides: TGTGCCAGCTCACCACCATCGGGTAACTATGGCTACACCTTC. Translation: CASSPPSGNYGYTF.